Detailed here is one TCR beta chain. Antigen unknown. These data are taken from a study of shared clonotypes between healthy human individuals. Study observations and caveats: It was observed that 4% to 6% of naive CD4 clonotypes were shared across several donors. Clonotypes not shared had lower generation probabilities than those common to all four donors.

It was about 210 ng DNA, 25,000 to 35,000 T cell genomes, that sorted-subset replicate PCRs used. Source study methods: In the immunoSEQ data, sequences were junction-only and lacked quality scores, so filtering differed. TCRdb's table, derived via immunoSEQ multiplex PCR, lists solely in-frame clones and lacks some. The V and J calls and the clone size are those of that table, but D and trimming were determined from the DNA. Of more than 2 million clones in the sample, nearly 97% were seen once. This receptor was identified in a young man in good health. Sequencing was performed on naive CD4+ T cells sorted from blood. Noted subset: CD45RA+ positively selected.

The CDR3 protein is CASSLIGGGKNNEQFF. CDR3 DNA sequence: TGCGCCAGCTCCCTTATCGGGGGGGGCAAGAACAATGAGCAGTTCTTC. This chain uses TRBV4-1 with TRBJ2-1; 8 positions match TRBD2. V shed 8 bases, J shed 5 bases, and the junction held 14 bases outside the gene matches. This CDR3 comprises 16 residues. Germline V lookup: CDR1 MGHRA, CDR2 YSYEKL.